A single sample is the source of the 7 T cell receptor beta chains below, sequenced in a study of T-cell reconstitution after alpha-beta-depleted transplantation in children. TCRbeta library construction was performed incorporating unique molecular identifiers. TCRdb reanalysed the PCR reads using MiXCR and keeps one entry per CDR3 protein. The table includes about 250,000 distinct CDR3 sequences, around 25% detected once. The material sequenced was PBMCs, mostly from graft donor cells, taken 360 days after TCRalphabeta/CD19-depleted stem cell transplant. All receptors derive from a female patient aged 2 to 10 who had a stem cell transplant for congenital amegakaryocytic thrombocytopenia, so the T cells may come from the graft donor.

A few counts support this clonotype. This chain uses TRBV24-1 with TRBJ2-2; D gene uncertain. Germline V lookup: CDR1 KGHDR, CDR2 SFDVKD. This CDR3 has 14 residues. Between the trimmed V and J ends, which lost 3 bases and 2 bases, there was a span of 6 bases. The CDR3 sequence: CATSDNLNTGELFF. The CDR3 region has the DNA TGTGCCACCAGTGATAACTTAAACACCGGGGAGCTGTTTTTT.

The genes are TRBV29-1 and TRBJ2-1; 9 nucleotides line up with TRBD2. The J segment lost 2 bases and the V segment lost 4 bases, leaving 6 bases of the junction unmatched. The CDR3 length is 15 residues. The germline V gene has CDR1 SQVTM and CDR2 ANQGSEA. CDR3 coding DNA: TGCAGCGTTGTGGAGCGGGGGGTTACCTACAATGAGCAGTTCTTC. Protein sequence: CSVVERGVTYNEQFF.

This clonotype was observed many times. J is TRBJ2-5 and V is TRBV6-5, with D possibly being TRBD2 (6 bases). The germline gives CDR1 MNHEY, CDR2 SVGAGI. Deletions cut 1 base from V and 3 bases from J, with 12 bases between. CDR3 length: 15 amino acids. DNA of the CDR3: TGTGCCAGCAGTTACTTCGGAGGGGTCGAAGAGACCCAGTACTTC. It encodes CASSYFGGVEETQYF.

This clonotype was detected many times. The chain employs TRBV4-1 and TRBJ2-2, with 10 positions matching TRBD2. V lost 0 bases, J lost 5 bases, and 9 bases stayed unmatched. Per the germline V gene, CDR1 is MGHRA and CDR2 is YSYEKL. The CDR3 spans 18 residues. CDR3 DNA: TGCGCCAGCAGCCAAGATCGAAAGCGGGGGGGCCTTACCGGGGAGCTGTTTTTT. As protein: CASSQDRKRGGLTGELFF.

The CDR3 DNA reads TGTGCCAGCAGCTGGACTAGCGGGAGCCCGATATACTCCTACGAGCAGTACTTC. This sequence encodes CASSWTSGSPIYSYEQYF. V is TRBV21-1 and J is TRBJ2-7; the table's D call TRBD2 went unverified against the DNA. TRBV21-1 is listed as a pseudogene. CDR3 length: 18 amino acids.

This clonotype has more than one count but fewer than ten. CDR3 DNA: TGTGCCACCAGTGATTTACGAGGGGGTGGCACAGATACGCAGTATTTT. Translating it yields CATSDLRGGGTDTQYF. This sequence joins TRBV24-1 and TRBJ2-3, with TRBD1 as a possible D gene (6 bases). CDR3 length: 16 residues. Germline lookup yields CDR1 KGHDR and CDR2 SFDVKD. Trimming removed 1 base at V and 1 base at J, with 11 bases between.

The chain links TRBV7-9 to TRBJ2-1; 10 bases agree with TRBD1. The trim removed 2 bases at V and 5 bases at J, leaving 9 bases unmatched. The CDR3 loop spans 17 amino acids. Germline loops: CDR1 SEHNR, CDR2 FQNEAQ (reference sequence). CDR3 loop: CASSLKGQGLIHNEQFF. Written as DNA, the CDR3 is TGTGCCAGCAGCTTAAAGGGACAGGGGCTTATCCACAATGAGCAGTTCTTC.